This T cell receptor (beta chain) was identified in a study of tumour-infiltrating T cells in Burkitt lymphoma. Study details: Repertoire clonality predicted overall and progression-free survival.

TCRdb keeps only in-frame clones here, not all; method: immunoSEQ multiplex PCR. Among about 15,000 clones, roughly 85% were seen once, and the ten largest hold around 2%. The material sequenced was tumor tissue. This receptor was identified in a human donor with diffuse large B-cell lymphoma.

The DNA of the CDR3 is TGTGCCAGCAGCTTAGCTACGGGACAGGGATCCAACGAGCAGTACTTC. It translates to CASSLATGQGSNEQYF. The chain uses TRBV7-8 and TRBJ2-7; TRBD1 agrees at 9 bases. CDR3 size: 16 residues. V trimming: 0 bases; J trimming: 5 bases; junction bases outside the gene matches: 8. Germline lookup yields CDR1 SGHVS and CDR2 FQNEAQ. The entire variable domain, with the rest obtained from reference TRBV7-8 and TRBJ2-7, is as follows: GAGVSQSPRYKVAKRGQDVALRCDPISGHVSLFWYQQALGQGPEFLTYFQNEAQLDKSGLPSDRFFAERPEGSVSTLKIQRTQQEDSAVYLCASSLATGQGSNEQYFGPGTRLTVT.